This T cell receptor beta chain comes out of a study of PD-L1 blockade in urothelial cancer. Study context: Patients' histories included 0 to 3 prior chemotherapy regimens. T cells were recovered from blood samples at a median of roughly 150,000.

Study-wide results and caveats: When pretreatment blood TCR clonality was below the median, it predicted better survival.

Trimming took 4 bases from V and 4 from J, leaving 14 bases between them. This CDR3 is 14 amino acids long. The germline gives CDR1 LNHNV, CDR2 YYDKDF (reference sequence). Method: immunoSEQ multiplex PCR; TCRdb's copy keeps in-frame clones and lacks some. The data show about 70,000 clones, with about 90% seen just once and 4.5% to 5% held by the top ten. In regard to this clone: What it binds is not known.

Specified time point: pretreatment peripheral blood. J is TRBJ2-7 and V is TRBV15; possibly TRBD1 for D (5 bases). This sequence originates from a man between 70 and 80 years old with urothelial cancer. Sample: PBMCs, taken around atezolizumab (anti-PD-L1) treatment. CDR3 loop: CATSTPYKGYEQYF. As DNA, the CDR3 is TGTGCCACCAGCACACCATACAAGGGGTACGAGCAGTACTTC.